This entry features one T cell receptor (beta chain) sequence. Antigen specificity is unknown. Unstimulated Tregs (CD4+CD25+CD127-) and CD4+CD25- non-Tregs were sorted from PBMCs. V was trimmed by 7 bases and J by 1 base, leaving 7 bases between them. Germline V gene lookup returns CDR1 DFQATT and CDR2 SNEGSKA (reference sequence). The CDR3 is made up of 11 amino acids. The entry originates in a study of Tregs in tolerant kidney transplant recipients. Only in-frame clones appear in the TCRdb table, and some are missing; sequencing was by immunoSEQ multiplex PCR. The sample contains some 240,000 clones, around 82% of which appear only once. General study results and limits: Expanding Tregs on activated donor B cells appeared to best identify donor-specific TCRbeta clones.

The sequenced sample consisted of CD4+ T cells from blood. V and J are TRBV20-1 and TRBJ2-5; D is ambiguous. The clonotype was recovered from a human donor in good health. CDR3 sequence reads: CSEQFQETQYF. CDR3 DNA sequence: TGCAGTGAACAGTTCCAAGAGACCCAGTACTTC.